The subject of this entry is one TCR beta chain. Its matching antigen is unknown. PCR used 60 Vbeta primers and 13 Jbeta primers. Generated by immunoSEQ multiplex PCR, the TCRdb table keeps only in-frame clones and is missing some. The sample includes about 120,000 clones, about 78% of them seen just once. This sample was taken from a study of cytomegalovirus exposure and HLA in healthy donors. Overall study context: Membership in the Caucasian-associated ancestry cluster was found for about 84% of roughly 400 genotyped donors.

The study, taken as a whole, reports: Most CMV-associated TCR beta chains were later found to appear HLA-restricted.

The germline gives CDR1 LGHNA, CDR2 YNFKEQ. The V end lost 2 bases, the J end lost 6 bases, and 16 bases lay between the germline ends. The CDR3 spans 15 residues. This sequence originates from a woman aged 40 to 50 in good health and CMV-seropositive. This chain connects TRBV4-2 to TRBJ1-2; the D gene is possibly TRBD1 (6 bases). What was sequenced was PBMCs. CDR3 nucleotide sequence: TGTGCCAGCAGCCAAATAACAGGGATTGGCCATGGCTACACCTTC. This gives the protein CASSQITGIGHGYTF.